The 15 T cell receptor beta chains given below trace back to one sample, sequenced in a study of identical twins. TCRdb passed the 5' RACE reads through MiXCR, listing each CDR3 protein once. The sample shows hundreds of thousands of distinct CDR3 sequences, about 9.4% of them seen only once. These sequences were also reported in another study, on yellow fever vaccine responses in identical twins.

The sequenced sample was PBMCs. These receptors were obtained from a woman between 18 and 30 years old in good health.

The genes are TRBV5-1 and TRBJ2-7, with 14 bases identical to TRBD2. Germline assignment: CDR1 SGHRS and CDR2 YFSETQ. The CDR3 loop spans 18 amino acids. V trimming: 4 bases; J trimming: 0 bases; junction bases outside the gene matches: 9. The CDR3 DNA is TGCGCCAGCAGCCCAGGACTAGCGGGGGGCCTACCCTCCTACGAGCAGTACTTC. Protein sequence: CASSPGLAGGLPSYEQYF.

At least ten counts were recorded for this clonotype. The rearrangement joins TRBV12-3 or TRBV12-4 to TRBJ1-5, with 7 positions matching TRBD1. Trimming removed 5 bases from V and 4 bases from J; junction bases left unmatched: 11. The CDR3 is made up of 16 amino acids. This CDR3 reads CASSKRQGGKNQPQHF. As DNA, the CDR3 is TGTGCCAGCAGTAAACGACAGGGAGGGAAGAATCAGCCCCAGCATTTT.

The sample holds many counts of this clonotype. The rearrangement uses TRBV2 and TRBJ2-4; 7 nucleotides match TRBD2. Germline assignment: CDR1 SNHLY and CDR2 FYNNEI. The CDR3 runs to 19 residues. Losses at the gene ends were 4 bases for V and 0 bases for J; bases not matched to a gene: 15. CDR3 loop: CASSVLASGANLAKNIQYF. The CDR3, as DNA: TGTGCCAGCAGTGTGTTGGCTAGCGGAGCGAACTTAGCCAAAAACATTCAGTACTTC.

The chain is built from TRBV6-6 and TRBJ2-7, with D tentatively TRBD2 (6 bases). The V end lost 8 bases, the J end lost 2 bases, and 13 bases lay between the germline ends. Germline CDR1 reads MNHNY; CDR2 reads SVGAGI (reference sequence). This CDR3 spans 13 amino acids. The CDR3: CASGPGDPYEQYF. DNA for the CDR3: TGTGCCAGCGGTCCGGGGGACCCCTACGAGCAGTACTTC.

This clonotype was seen a handful of times. This sequence joins TRBV4-2 and TRBJ2-1, with D possibly matching TRBD2 (6 bases). This CDR3 comprises 17 residues. The ends were cut back, 2 bases at V and 9 bases at J, with 23 bases in the middle. CDR1 is LGHNA and CDR2 is YNFKEQ in the germline V gene. DNA for the CDR3: TGTGCCAGCAGCCAACCCCCGGGGGTGGGGCCTGGGATTGAGCAGTTCTTC. This encodes CASSQPPGVGPGIEQFF.

This clonotype appeared many times. The chain has TRBV7-9 and TRBJ2-2; D uncertain. This CDR3 is 12 amino acids long. The ends were cut back, 4 bases at V and 3 bases at J, with 3 bases in the middle. The germline V gene encodes CDR1 SEHNR and CDR2 FQNEAQ (reference sequence). CDR3 nucleotides: TGTGCCAGCAGCTCCCACACCGGGGAGCTGTTTTTT. It encodes CASSSHTGELFF.

The chain combines TRBV7-2 with TRBJ2-7; 7 bases are shared with TRBD1. The germline gives CDR1 SGHTA, CDR2 FQGNSA. After removal of 1 base from V and 6 bases from J, the junction contained 9 bases not matched to a gene. This CDR3 is 15 amino acids long. In nucleotides, the CDR3 is TGTGCCAGCAGCTTAGGACAGGGCGGTTTGGGCGAGCAGTACTTC. This encodes CASSLGQGGLGEQYF.

The sample holds a few counts of this clonotype. This chain links TRBV7-9 with TRBJ1-1; no clear D. Trimming stripped 1 base from V and 5 bases from J, with 8 bases between. This CDR3 contains 13 residues. Germline assignment: CDR1 SEHNR and CDR2 FQNEAQ (reference sequence). CDR3 residues: CASSLDSRTEAFF. The CDR3, as DNA: TGTGCCAGCAGCTTAGACAGTCGTACTGAAGCTTTCTTT.

This chain uses TRBV5-1 with TRBJ2-7; 8 bases map to TRBD1. The CDR3 is made up of 16 amino acids. Germline values: CDR1 SGHRS, CDR2 YFSETQ. V gave up 4 bases and J gave up 5 bases; unmatched junction bases: 14. This CDR3 reads CASSLGGTGQVHEQYF. The CDR3, as DNA: TGCGCCAGCAGCCTTGGGGGGACAGGACAGGTCCACGAGCAGTACTTC.

J is TRBJ1-4 and V is TRBV3-1, with 7 bases aligning to TRBD1. Germline assignment: CDR1 LGHDT and CDR2 YNNKEL (reference sequence). The CDR3 has 18 residues. V trimming: 0 bases; J trimming: 5 bases; junction bases outside the gene matches: 12. This chain's CDR3 is CASSQDSGRGAENEKLFF. The CDR3 coding sequence is TGTGCCAGCAGCCAAGATAGCGGCAGGGGGGCAGAGAATGAAAAACTGTTTTTT.

The chain employs TRBV7-2 and TRBJ2-1; 13 bases match TRBD2. CDR1 is SGHTA, CDR2 FQGNSA, per germline. The CDR3 runs 17 residues. V lost 5 bases, J lost 1 base, and 5 bases stayed unmatched. CDR3 sequence: CASSRTSGSHSYNEQFF. Here the CDR3 DNA reads TGTGCCAGCAGCCGGACTAGCGGGAGCCATTCCTACAATGAGCAGTTCTTC.

The chain carries TRBV6-5 and TRBJ2-7; 10 bases agree with TRBD1. The ends lost 4 bases at V and 1 base at J; junction bases unmatched: 7. The CDR3 runs to 16 residues. Germline V gene data show CDR1 as MNHEY and CDR2 as SVGAGI. Written as DNA, the CDR3 is TGTGCCAGCAGTTTCGCGCCGGGACAGGGGTCCTACGAGCAGTACTTC. Protein: CASSFAPGQGSYEQYF.

V is TRBV7-9 and J is TRBJ2-3, with no clear D. Looked up from germline, CDR1 is SEHNR and CDR2 is FQNEAQ (reference sequence). This CDR3 has 13 residues. The ends were cut back, 5 bases at V and 5 bases at J, with 11 bases in the middle. The CDR3 DNA reads as TGTGCCAGCAGCCCATGGGCGGTAGATACGCAGTATTTT. Translation gives CASSPWAVDTQYF.

A few counts support this clonotype. This CDR3 reads CASKVDPGGAAGELFF. DNA for the CDR3: TGTGCCAGCAAGGTTGACCCAGGGGGAGCGGCCGGGGAGCTGTTTTTT. The chain links TRBV6-4 to TRBJ2-2; 7 bases align to TRBD1. Trimming took 7 bases from V and 6 from J; bases not matched to a gene: 14. This CDR3 region has 16 residues. Looked up from germline, CDR1 is MRHNA and CDR2 is SNTAGT.

This clonotype appeared many times. CDR3 nucleotide sequence: TGCAGTGCTAGAGTAGCGGGAGTCCCTAATGAGCAGTTCTTC. It yields the protein CSARVAGVPNEQFF. The chain links TRBV20-1 to TRBJ2-1; the match to TRBD2 covers 9 bases. The CDR3 covers 14 residues. The germline CDR1 and CDR2 sequences are DFQATT and SNEGSKA (reference sequence). V lost 1 base, J lost 7 bases, and 5 bases stayed unmatched.